These 13 T cell receptor beta chains were all obtained from the same sample, sequenced in a study of control samples from healthy donors and cancer patients. Repertoires were generated with immunoSEQ multiplex PCR, while TCRdb's copy carries only in-frame clones and drops some. This table has some 150,000 clones, approximately 93% appearing once. Sequences were obtained from blood. The receptors were sampled from a man in his forties in good health.

The chain joins TRBV28 to TRBJ2-1, with TRBD1 identical over 7 bases. V shed 6 bases and J 2 bases; nucleotides not matched to a gene: 7. CDR1 is MDHEN, CDR2 SYDVKM, per germline. The CDR3 runs to 15 residues. CDR3 DNA sequence: TGTGCCAGCAGACGGGGACAGTACCCCTACAATGAGCAGTTCTTC. It encodes CASRRGQYPYNEQFF.

This rearrangement joins TRBV20-1 to TRBJ1-2; D call uncertain. Per the germline V gene, CDR1 is DFQATT and CDR2 is SNEGSKA (reference sequence). V gave up 1 base and J gave up 6 bases, with 6 bases separating them. The CDR3 covers 11 residues. The CDR3 spells CSARGSHGYTF. Here the CDR3 DNA reads TGCAGTGCTAGAGGGAGCCATGGCTACACCTTC.

The chain joins TRBV7-9 to TRBJ2-4, with D perhaps assigned TRBD1 or TRBD2 (5 bases each). Germline V gene sequence: CDR1 SEHNR, CDR2 FQNEAQ (reference sequence). The CDR3 loop spans 14 amino acids. With 3 bases removed from V and 5 bases from J, the gap between germline ends came to 11 bases. The CDR3 loop is CASSFRGAENIQYF. The CDR3 DNA sequence: TGTGCCAGCAGCTTTAGGGGAGCGGAAAACATTCAGTACTTC.

V is TRBV6-6 and J is TRBJ1-5, with a possible D match to TRBD1 (5 bases). The CDR3 runs 13 residues. Germline V gene lookup returns CDR1 MNHNY and CDR2 SVGAGI (reference sequence). V was pared by 6 bases and J by 5 bases, with 11 bases between. CDR3: CASSGHQHQPQHF. CDR3 coding DNA: TGTGCCAGCAGCGGACATCAGCATCAGCCCCAGCATTTT.

The gene calls are TRBV10-2 and TRBJ1-2; D is possibly TRBD1 (6 bases). With 8 bases removed from V and 4 bases from J, the gap between germline ends came to 14 bases. CDR1 is WSHSY, CDR2 SAAADI, per germline. This CDR3 contains 13 residues. The CDR3 sequence: CASSTGFGYGYTF. The CDR3 DNA is TGCGCCAGCTCTACAGGGTTTGGCTATGGCTACACCTTC.

V is TRBV7-9 and J is TRBJ1-1, with 7 nucleotides matching TRBD1. V lost 4 bases and J lost 2; bases outside the gene matches: 7. This CDR3 is built from 15 residues. Germline CDR1 reads SEHNR; CDR2 reads FQNEAQ (reference sequence). CDR3 protein: CASSSQRDSNTEAFF. The CDR3 bases are TGTGCCAGCAGCTCCCAACGGGACAGCAACACTGAAGCTTTCTTT.

The chain links TRBV30 to TRBJ2-2, with a weak D call TRBD1 (6 bases). Germline lookup yields CDR1 GTSNPN and CDR2 SVGIG (reference sequence). V lost 3 bases and J 2 bases, leaving 16 bases between the germline ends. The CDR3 spans 16 residues. CDR3 sequence: CAWRKLDSFNTGELFF. The CDR3 DNA reads as TGTGCCTGGAGGAAGTTGGACAGCTTCAACACCGGGGAGCTGTTTTTT. The full variable domain, completed using reference TRBV30 and TRBJ2-2, is SQTIHQWPATLVQPVGSPLSLECTVEGTSNPNLYWYRQAAGRGLQLLFYSVGIGQISSEVPQNLSASRPQDRQFILSSKKLLLSDSGFYLCAWRKLDSFNTGELFFGEGSRLTVL.

The chain has TRBV7-3 and TRBJ1-3; D gene ambiguous. Germline-derived CDR1 and CDR2 are SGHTA and FQGTGA. This CDR3 is 12 amino acids long. V lost 5 bases and J 2 bases, leaving 4 bases between the germline ends. CDR3 nucleotides: TGTGCCAGCAGCGGAACTGGAAACACCATATATTTT. Residues: CASSGTGNTIYF.

This chain uses TRBV5-1 with TRBJ1-2; 10 positions agree with TRBD1. V dropped 6 bases and J dropped 3; count of bases not matched to a gene: 8. Germline V CDR1 and CDR2: SGHRS, YFSETQ. CDR3 size: 15 residues. This CDR3 reads CASNGGTGADYGYTF. The CDR3 DNA follows: TGCGCCAGCAATGGGGGGACAGGGGCGGACTATGGCTACACCTTC.

CDR3 residues: CASSPLTSYNEQFF. CDR3 nucleotides: TGTGCCAGCAGCCCACTGACCTCCTACAATGAGCAGTTCTTC. V usage is TRBV9 and J usage is TRBJ2-1; D call uncertain. The CDR3 is made up of 14 amino acids. Per the germline V gene, CDR1 is SGDLS and CDR2 is YYNGEE. Trimming pared 4 bases from V and 0 bases from J, leaving 8 bases between.

The rearrangement links TRBV4-3 to TRBJ2-7, with D perhaps matching TRBD1 (5 bases). V shed 0 bases and J shed 3 bases, with 12 bases lying between them. This CDR3 is built from 15 residues. The germline gives CDR1 LGHNA, CDR2 YSLEER. The CDR3 nucleotides are TGCGCCAGCAGCCAAGAGGGGCAGGGAAACTACGAGCAGTACTTC. It yields the protein CASSQEGQGNYEQYF.

The chain combines TRBV19 with TRBJ1-5; perhaps TRBD1 as D (5 bases). This CDR3 has 15 amino acids. Looked up from germline, CDR1 is LNHDA and CDR2 is SQIVND (reference sequence). V gave up 5 bases and J gave up 2 bases, with 13 bases separating them. CDR3 protein: CASSSRVDGNQPQHF. CDR3 bases: TGTGCCAGTAGTTCCAGGGTTGACGGCAATCAGCCCCAGCATTTT. The full variable domain, with the rest looked up from reference TRBV19 and TRBJ1-5, is DGGITQSPKYLFRKEGQNVTLSCEQNLNHDAMYWYRQDPGQGLRLIYYSQIVNDFQKGDIAEGYSVSREKKESFPLTVTSAQKNPTAFYLCASSSRVDGNQPQHFGDGTRLSIL.

Comment on this clone: Different DNA sequences within this sample yield the same CDR3. The chain uses TRBV19 and TRBJ2-7; TRBD2 might be the D (6 bases). Between the trimmed V and J ends, which lost 7 bases and 2 bases, there was a span of 12 bases. Germline loops: CDR1 LNHDA, CDR2 SQIVND (reference sequence). CDR3 size: 13 residues. The CDR3 spells CASKGTGAYEQYF. The CDR3 DNA is TGTGCCAGTAAAGGGACGGGGGCCTACGAGCAGTACTTC.